These T cell receptor beta chains were read from a single sample in a study of T cell repertoires in cytomegalovirus infection. A single record per CDR3 protein comes from TCRdb applying MiXCR to the reads. The sample includes fewer than 550,000 distinct CDR3 sequences, around a quarter of them seen just once. What was sequenced was PBMCs. The receptor source for this set is a human donor in good health (CMV status not recorded). Some clones in this sample may be carry-over from other donors' samples. Each CDR3 is given with its conserved first and last residue. Each record gives: clone size, J gene, CDR3 length, V gene, D gene, CDR3 DNA, CDR3 protein. A D gene is named only where the DNA matches it firmly. The size field is filled for only some rows; it gives once, few, many or a size class.

-	TRBJ1-2	15	TRBV15	-	TGTGCCACCAGCAGAGATGTAGGCAGGGTATGGGGCTACACCTTC	CATSRDVGRVWGYTF
few	TRBJ2-3	16	TRBV15	TRBD2	TGTGCCACCAGCAGAAGACTAGCGGGAGGGGCAGATACGCAGTATTTT	CATSRRLAGGADTQYF
few	TRBJ2-7	14	TRBV27	TRBD1	TGTGCCAGCACCGGGACAGGAGGGACCGACGAGCAGTACTTC	CASTGTGGTDEQYF
-	TRBJ1-1	15	TRBV5-6	TRBD1	TGTGCCAGCAGCTTGGATCCAGGGGGCCACACTGAAGCTTTCTTT	CASSLDPGGHTEAFF
-	TRBJ2-5	16	TRBV6-2/TRBV6-3	TRBD2	TGTGCCAGCAACCCCGTGCTAGCGGGAGGATCAGAGACCCAGTACTTC	CASNPVLAGGSETQYF
few	TRBJ2-7	20	TRBV6-2/TRBV6-3	TRBD2	TGTGCCAGCACCTTCTCTCCGGGACTAGCGGGAGTCCCCACCACCTACGAGCAGTACTTC	CASTFSPGLAGVPTTYEQYF
many	TRBJ2-1	16	TRBV7-2	-	TGTGCCAGCAGCTCAGGGGGGACACCTATTTACAATGAGCAGTTCTTC	CASSSGGTPIYNEQFF
-	TRBJ1-3	16	TRBV14	-	TGTGCCAGCAGCCAAGACCCGACAGGTCGGGGAAACACCATATATTTT	CASSQDPTGRGNTIYF
many	TRBJ2-7	18	TRBV4-3	-	TGCGCCAGCAGCCAGAATCACGACGGGGGAGTCAGAGCCTACGAGCAGTACTTC	CASSQNHDGGVRAYEQYF
many	TRBJ2-7	22	TRBV7-2	TRBD2	TGTGCCAGCAGCTTAGCGCTGTCACTGGTCGCGGGAGGGCCATTGGGTTTCTACGAGCAGTACTTC	CASSLALSLVAGGPLGFYEQYF
few	TRBJ2-7	15	TRBV7-8	-	TGTGCCAGCAGCTTAGTTGGGTACGGGACCTACGAGCAGTACTTC	CASSLVGYGTYEQYF